This T cell receptor beta chain is drawn from a study of siplizumab effects on memory and regulatory T cells. The assay was immunoSEQ multiplex PCR, and TCRdb's table has in-frame clones only and misses some. In the table there are 75,000 to 100,000 clones, just under 95% of which are singletons. The germline V gene encodes CDR1 SGHTA and CDR2 FQGNSA. The germline V and J ends were trimmed by 2 bases and 1 base, with 9 bases remaining between them. The CDR3 length is 14 residues. The chain couples TRBV7-2 to TRBJ2-7; D gene uncertain. Source material: non-Treg CD4+ T cells sorted from blood. The sequence derives from a human donor in good health. The CDR3 sequence: CASSLMKGSYEQYF. As DNA, the CDR3 is TGTGCCAGCAGCTTAATGAAAGGGTCCTACGAGCAGTACTTC. Complete variable domain (other parts from reference TRBV7-2 and TRBJ2-7): GAGVSQSPSNKVTEKGKDVELRCDPISGHTALYWYRQSLGQGLEFLIYFQGNSAPDKSGLPSDRFSAERTGGSVSTLTIQRTQQEDSAVYLCASSLMKGSYEQYFGPGTRLTVT.